This T cell receptor beta chain was profiled in a study of blood T cells in healthy people across ages. The wider study: Per two T cells, about one barcoded beta molecule was captured through template switching.

For this clonotype: Its antigen remains unidentified.

A second roughly 6 to 11 cycle PCR used barcoded and J-beta primers. Using its own MiXCR run on the 5' RACE reads, TCRdb lists one record per CDR3 protein. The repertoire holds some 780,000 distinct CDR3 sequences, with roughly three fifths as singletons. Whole-study results and caveats: Aged donors had fewer naive CD4+ cells and lower diversity than long-lived donors.

The CDR3 loop spans 16 amino acids. Trimming took 1 base from V and 4 from J, leaving 15 bases between them. The origin of this receptor is a man aged 35 to 55 in good health. The rearrangement links TRBV12-3 or TRBV12-4 to TRBJ2-3, with D perhaps assigned TRBD1 or TRBD2 (5 bases each). The sample comprised blood. The CDR3 spells CASSLERAVGADTQYF. DNA for the CDR3: TGTGCCAGCAGTTTAGAGAGGGCAGTGGGGGCAGATACGCAGTATTTT.